This T cell receptor (beta chain) was recorded in a study of blood T cell repertoires in COVID-19 (dated by TCRdb to the early 2020s). Turning to the overall study: Samples from collaborators originated in the United States, Italy and Spain and spanned both the acute and convalescent phases of COVID-19. The material from the prospective study consisted of cDNA or gDNA derived from T cells, B-cell-depleted T cells, or PBMCs. Subjects who had been exposed to COVID-19, were actively infected with it, or had recovered from it provided the deeply sampled blood TCRbeta repertoires that made up the dataset. A freely available public database, intended as a resource for researchers studying the immune response to SARS-CoV-2, is where the repertoires were released. The samples were drawn from the first 160 participants of the ongoing ImmuneRACE study and from 1,254 subjects provided by 6 global collaborators. Sample metadata almost always included a de-identified subject ID, COVID-19 status, age in years and sex. Where available, HLA class I and class II types were taken from metadata supplied by the sample provider and were not determined by assay-based typing.

General study outcomes and caveats: The quantity of clinical and demographic metadata differed by source and by participant and was supplied without curation.

Samples from volunteer blood donors who had recovered from COVID-19 were contributed by a second Seattle source. Whole blood was collected in K2EDTA tubes by collaborating institutions according to the institutions' own protocols. For TCRbeta analysis, collaborators shipped samples as frozen whole blood, isolated PBMCs, or DNA extracted from either of those sample types. Concerning this clone itself: Its antigen remains unidentified. No quality values exist for individual bases; no much larger clone is one base distant.

Sequences LGHDT (CDR1) and YNNKEL (CDR2) are obtained from the germline V gene (reference sequence). The CDR3, from cysteine to phenylalanine, totals 13 residues. CDR3 DNA only is kept here, 39 bases in frame from base 1. V gives up 1 base and J gives up 4 bases, and the segment between their germline ends measures 5 bases. The immunoSEQ Assay, a bias-controlled multiplex PCR, was used to amplify TCRbeta CDR3 regions from genomic DNA. On the study's bioinformatics: The number of nucleated cells in each sample was estimated from the amplification of reference gene primers within the assay. To quantify the absolute abundance of each unique TCRbeta CDR3 rearrangement, sequence reads were collapsed and filtered. Productive Simpson clonality was computed per sample as the square root of Simpson's diversity index over productive rearrangements. TCRdb limited this immuneACCESS table to in-frame rearrangements with V and J called. A share of clones is missing; checked studies link under half to unresolved V genes, and the rest is unexplained. D and trimming were read from the DNA, whereas the V and J calls and clone size are those reported in that table. Here the sample has about 290,000 clones; about nine tenths occur a single time. The ten largest clonotypes hold 0.85% to 0.95% of the sample.

This clonotype was sampled from a woman in her forties who had recovered from COVID-19. The sample was peripheral blood. The chain employs TRBV3-1 (or the pseudogene TRBV3-2) and TRBJ2-1; confidence is insufficient to name the D gene. The CDR3 loop reads CASSQGPYNEQFF. At the DNA level, the sequence is TGTGCCAGCAGCCAAGGGCCGTACAATGAGCAGTTCTTC.